A single sample is the source of the 12 T cell receptor beta chains below, sequenced in a study of blood T cell repertoires in COVID-19. Assay used: immunoSEQ multiplex PCR; TCRdb lists only in-frame clones, some missing. Found here are 200,000 to 300,000 clones, 86% of them singletons; the top ten hold approximately 6%. Specimen: peripheral blood. These receptors were obtained from a woman aged 80 or older with COVID-19, enrolled during active disease.

The rearrangement joins TRBV28 to TRBJ1-4; D is possibly TRBD1 (5 bases). CDR3 size: 14 residues. Germline values: CDR1 MDHEN, CDR2 SYDVKM. The V gene lost 5 bases and the J gene lost 7 bases, with 14 bases spanning the gap. The CDR3 nucleotides read TGTGCCAGCAGTCCTGCGGGGGGAGGTGAAAAACTGTTTTTT. As protein: CASSPAGGGEKLFF.

The rearrangement joins TRBV10-3 to TRBJ1-3, with unresolved D. This CDR3 comprises 14 residues. Germline V lookup: CDR1 ENHRY, CDR2 SYGVKD. Trimming stripped 4 bases from V and 2 bases from J, with 9 bases between. CDR3 sequence (DNA): TGTGCCATCAGTGTTCAGTATACTGGAAACACCATATATTTT. Translated, it gives CAISVQYTGNTIYF.

The chain combines TRBV10-2 with TRBJ2-7; tentatively, D is TRBD2 (6 bases). CDR3 length: 15 residues. The V and J ends lost 5 bases and 6 bases respectively, with 20 bases between them. Germline lookup yields CDR1 WSHSY and CDR2 SAAADI. The CDR3: CASSRGLSQGGEQYV. The DNA of the CDR3 is TGCGCCAGCAGTCGAGGACTATCCCAAGGTGGCGAGCAGTACGTC.

The chain is built from TRBV29-1 and TRBJ1-4, with a possible D match to TRBD1 (6 bases). This CDR3 is 12 amino acids long. V gave up 7 bases and J gave up 8 bases, with 14 bases separating them. Germline V gives CDR1 SQVTM, CDR2 ANQGSEA. CDR3 DNA: TGCAGCGCCAGGGGAGGGGCCGAAAAACTGTTTTTT. Protein sequence: CSARGGAEKLFF.

The rearrangement uses TRBV20-1 and TRBJ2-5; tentatively, D is TRBD2 (7 bases). Trimming took 3 bases from V and 0 from J, leaving 14 bases between them. The germline CDR1 and CDR2 sequences are DFQATT and SNEGSKA (reference sequence). The CDR3 extends over 15 amino acids. The CDR3 reads CSASRRGGNQETQYF. The CDR3 DNA reads TGCAGTGCTAGTCGAAGGGGGGGTAACCAAGAGACCCAGTACTTC.

The chain combines TRBV5-4 with TRBJ2-2; 10 bases fit TRBD2. The junction had 5 bases not matched to a gene; V was cut back by 4 bases and J by 5 bases. The CDR3 loop spans 15 amino acids. Germline lookup yields CDR1 SGHNT and CDR2 YYREEE (reference sequence). This chain's CDR3 is CASSGAGGRTGELFF. For the CDR3, the DNA is TGTGCCAGCAGCGGAGCGGGGGGGCGGACCGGGGAGCTGTTTTTT.

The CDR3 coding sequence is TGTGCCAGCTCAGAAGCTAGCTCCTACAATGAGCAGTTCTTC. The encoded protein is CASSEASSYNEQFF. V and J are TRBV18 and TRBJ2-1; D is unresolved. This CDR3 spans 14 amino acids. CDR1 is KGHSH, CDR2 LQKENI, per germline. V lost 5 bases to trimming and J lost 0 bases, with 8 bases between them. The full variable domain, completed using reference TRBV18 and TRBJ2-1, is NAGVMQNPRHLVRRRGQEARLRCSPMKGHSHVYWYRQLPEEGLKFMVYLQKENIIDESGMPKERFSAEFPKEGPSILRIQQVVRGDSAAYFCASSEASSYNEQFFGPGTRLTVL.

The gene calls are TRBV7-2 and TRBJ2-7, with TRBD1 as a possible D gene (5 bases). CDR3 length: 14 residues. In germline, CDR1 is SGHTA, CDR2 FQGNSA. The ends were cut back, 1 base at V and 4 bases at J, with 11 bases in the middle. The CDR3 loop reads CASSLVPGRYEQYV. CDR3 nucleotide sequence: TGTGCCAGCAGCTTAGTTCCAGGGCGATACGAGCAGTACGTC.

This sequence joins TRBV12-3 or TRBV12-4 and TRBJ2-5; maybe TRBD2 (6 bases). This CDR3 has 13 amino acids. Trimming shortened V by 4 bases and J by 7 bases, and 13 bases separated the two germline ends. Written as DNA, the CDR3 is TGTGCCAGCAGTTCGGACTATTCCGGGACCCAGTACTTC. This codes for CASSSDYSGTQYF.

J is TRBJ1-3 and V is TRBV7-2; perhaps TRBD1 as D (6 bases). The CDR3 sequence is 18 residues long. V lost 3 bases to trimming and J lost 0 bases, with 18 bases between them. Germline V gives CDR1 SGHTA, CDR2 FQGNSA. CDR3 in DNA: TGTGCCAGCAGCTTGGCCGTCCCCACAGGGCGCTCTGGAAACACCATATATTTT. Amino acid sequence: CASSLAVPTGRSGNTIYF.

The chain employs TRBV12-3 or TRBV12-4 and TRBJ2-1; D is ambiguous. V lost 5 bases, J lost 9 bases, and 5 bases lay in between. The CDR3 sequence is 10 residues long. This CDR3 reads CASSPSEQFF. The CDR3 coding sequence is TGTGCCAGCAGTCCTTCTGAGCAGTTCTTC.

J is TRBJ1-3 and V is TRBV10-3; the D is unclear. Deletions cut 2 bases from V and 0 bases from J, with 11 bases between. The CDR3 is 16 residues long. Germline CDR1 is ENHRY and CDR2 is SYGVKD. The CDR3 region has the DNA TGTGCCATCAGTGAGCGAGGTTCTGGCTCTGGAAACACCATATATTTT. Translated: CAISERGSGSGNTIYF.